This T cell receptor (beta chain) originates from a study of CD8 T cells in Susac syndrome. Findings of the study overall: The study recognized that the number of individuals in its TCR sequencing and HLA analysis was relatively small.

As to this clonotype: Its antigen is currently unknown.

The authors sequenced TCR beta from blood CD8+ and CD4+ T cells. Controls were healthy donors (matched for age and sex). TEMRA cells were enriched by FACS, and CD4+ and CD8+ T cells were negatively isolated. The CDR3 runs 15 residues. With 5 bases clipped from V and 7 bases from J, the junction kept 6 bases outside the gene matches. Germline CDR1 and CDR2: SEHNR and FQNEAQ (reference sequence). About 0.45 to 1 ug RNA was reverse transcribed with random hexamers. A single record per CDR3 protein comes from TCRdb applying MiXCR to the immunoSEQ multiplex PCR reads. The sample includes more than 150,000 distinct CDR3 sequences, around 94% of them seen just once.

The genes are TRBV7-9 and TRBJ1-6, with 9 bases matching TRBD1. The receptor was isolated from a human donor in good health. Sequenced input: CD4+ T cells from PBMCs. Here the CDR3 DNA reads TGTGCCAGCAGCCCAACAGGGGGCAAGAATTCACCCCTCCACTTT. Translated: CASSPTGGKNSPLHF. The whole variable domain, filled in from reference TRBV7-9 and TRBJ1-6, reads DTGVSQNPRHKITKRGQNVTFRCDPISEHNRLYWYRQTLGQGPEFLTYFQNEAQLEKSRLLSDRFSAERPKGSFSTLEIQRTEQGDSAMYLCASSPTGGKNSPLHFGNGTRLTVT.